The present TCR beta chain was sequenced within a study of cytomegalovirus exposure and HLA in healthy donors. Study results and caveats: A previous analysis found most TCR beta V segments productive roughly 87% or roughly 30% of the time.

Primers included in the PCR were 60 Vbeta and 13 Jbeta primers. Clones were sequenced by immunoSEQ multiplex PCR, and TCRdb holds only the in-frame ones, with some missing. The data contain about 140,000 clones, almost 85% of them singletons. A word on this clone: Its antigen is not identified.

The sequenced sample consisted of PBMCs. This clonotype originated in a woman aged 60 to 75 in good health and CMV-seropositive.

CDR3 loop: CASSFAGGDTYEQYF. Here the CDR3 DNA reads TGTGCCAGCAGCTTTGCGGGAGGGGACACCTACGAGCAGTACTTC. The chain recombines TRBV7-2 with TRBJ2-7, with 9 positions matching TRBD2. CDR1 and CDR2 (germline): SGHTA, FQGNSA. There are 15 residues in the CDR3. V shed 3 bases and J 2 bases; nucleotides not matched to a gene: 5.